One and the same sample provided the 31 T cell receptor beta chains below, sequenced in a study of blood T cells in healthy people across ages. Alongside a J-beta primer mix, a sample-barcoded 5' primer served in a second PCR lasting about 7 to 12 cycles. One entry per CDR3 protein results from TCRdb running MiXCR on the 5' RACE reads. The sample consists of 650,000 to 1,000,000 distinct CDR3 sequences, roughly 35% of them appearing once. Input material: blood. These receptors originate from a man younger than 35 in good health.

This chain uses TRBV12-3 or TRBV12-4 with TRBJ2-7; D is perhaps TRBD1 or TRBD2 (5 bases each). V shed 5 bases and J shed 5 bases, with 25 bases lying between them. This CDR3 has 17 residues. CDR3 bases: TGTGCCAGCAGTACCCTTGGGGGTCGTGGAAAGTGGAACGAGCAGTACTTC. Translation gives CASSTLGGRGKWNEQYF.

The chain is built from TRBV7-2 and TRBJ1-3; D ambiguous. Trimming removed 1 base from V and 0 bases from J, with 13 bases in between. The CDR3 is made up of 17 amino acids. Germline V lookup: CDR1 SGHTA, CDR2 FQGNSA. CDR3 nucleotide sequence: TGTGCCAGCAGCTTAGTCGGGGTTGGAGCCTCTGGAAACACCATATATTTT. This gives the protein CASSLVGVGASGNTIYF.

There are a few counts of this clonotype. The genes are TRBV27 and TRBJ1-1; D remains unclear. V lost 5 bases to trimming and J lost 1 base, with 8 bases between them. Per the germline V gene, CDR1 is MNHEY and CDR2 is SMNVEV (reference sequence). The CDR3 loop spans 13 amino acids. CDR3 coding DNA: TGTGCCAGCAGTATAACAGCGAACACTGAAGCTTTCTTT. Translated, it gives CASSITANTEAFF.

This chain connects TRBV20-1 to TRBJ1-5; 7 nucleotides agree with TRBD1. The CDR3 loop spans 14 amino acids. The junction had 4 bases not matched to a gene; V was cut back by 4 bases and J by 1 base. Germline V gene lookup returns CDR1 DFQATT and CDR2 SNEGSKA (reference sequence). CDR3 nucleotides: TGCAGTGCTACCGGACAGGACAGCAATCAGCCCCAGCATTTT. Its translation: CSATGQDSNQPQHF.

This clonotype has a handful of counts. The chain carries TRBV6-2 or TRBV6-3 and TRBJ2-5; D gene uncertain. The CDR3 is 12 amino acids. CDR1 is MNHEY, CDR2 SVGEGT, per germline. V gave up 6 bases and J gave up 2 bases, with 7 bases separating them. CDR3 nucleotides: TGTGCCAGCAGAGGGTTACAAGAGACCCAGTACTTC. Translated, it gives CASRGLQETQYF.

V usage is TRBV2 and J usage is TRBJ2-3; a possible D gene is TRBD1 (6 bases). The CDR3 is made up of 15 amino acids. The V end lost 7 bases, the J end lost 4 bases, and 18 bases lay between the germline ends. CDR1 is SNHLY and CDR2 is FYNNEI in the germline V gene. CDR3 nucleotide sequence: TGTGCCAGCACCCTACAGGGATCCCCGGCAGATACGCAGTATTTT. It yields the protein CASTLQGSPADTQYF.

Ten or more counts support this clonotype. V gene TRBV4-1 combines with J gene TRBJ2-3; the D call may be TRBD1 or TRBD2 (5 bases each). CDR3 length: 15 residues. Per germline, CDR1 MGHRA and CDR2 YSYEKL. Trimming took off 1 base at V and 0 bases at J, with 8 bases between the two ends. In DNA, the CDR3 is TGCGCCAGCAGCCAAGCGGGGCATAGCACAGATACGCAGTATTTT. Encoded protein: CASSQAGHSTDTQYF.

The chain carries TRBV5-1 and TRBJ1-1, with D hard to call. Trimming shortened V by 1 base and J by 2 bases, and 9 bases separated the two germline ends. Germline CDR1 SGHRS, CDR2 YFSETQ. This CDR3 contains 14 residues. The CDR3 spells CASSLTLENTEAFF. Written as DNA, the CDR3 is TGCGCCAGCAGCTTGACTCTGGAAAACACTGAAGCTTTCTTT.

This clonotype has ten or more counts. The junction and the germline gene differ at one end; a read error may be behind it. The rearrangement links TRBV5-1 to TRBJ1-2; D not certain. This CDR3 is built from 14 residues. Looked up from germline, CDR1 is SGHRS and CDR2 is YFSETQ. The CDR3 nucleotides read TGTGCCAGCAGCCTCGGTCCCTCTAACTATGGCTACACCTTC. It translates to CASSLGPSNYGYTF.

The chain uses TRBV6-4 and TRBJ2-2; the D gene is possibly TRBD2 (6 bases). CDR1 and CDR2 (germline): MRHNA, SNTAGT. V was cut by 2 bases and J by 6 bases, with 19 bases left in between. The CDR3 consists of 17 residues. DNA for the CDR3: TGTGCCAGCAGTGACACCATATCTAGCGTTGGTTCCGGGGAGCTGTTTTTT. Translating gives CASSDTISSVGSGELFF.

This clonotype has a count of ten or more. The gene calls are TRBV28 and TRBJ2-7; possibly TRBD1 for D (6 bases). This CDR3 region has 15 residues. The germline gives CDR1 MDHEN, CDR2 SYDVKM. V was trimmed by 5 bases and J by 1 base, leaving 15 bases between them. CDR3 bases: TGTGCCAGCAGTCCCTCACAGGGTTGGTCCTACGAGCAGTACTTC. Translating gives CASSPSQGWSYEQYF.

The chain couples TRBV27 to TRBJ1-6, with TRBD1 identical over 9 bases. The germline CDR1 and CDR2 sequences are MNHEY and SMNVEV (reference sequence). The CDR3 is 16 amino acids. The junction had 6 bases not matched to a gene; V was cut back by 4 bases and J by 5 bases. CDR3 in amino acids: CASSSGTGWDNSPLHF. The CDR3 DNA reads TGTGCCAGCAGTTCCGGGACAGGGTGGGATAATTCACCCCTCCACTTT.

This sequence joins TRBV4-1 and TRBJ1-1; D gene uncertain. In germline, CDR1 is MGHRA, CDR2 YSYEKL. Trimming left V 7 bases short and J 1 base short, with 16 bases between. This CDR3 spans 15 amino acids. This CDR3 is CASILREGRNTEAFF. The CDR3 coding sequence is TGCGCCAGCATCTTACGTGAAGGCCGGAACACTGAAGCTTTCTTT.

The chain combines TRBV27 with TRBJ2-7; possibly TRBD1 for D (6 bases). Trimming shortened V by 4 bases and J by 3 bases, and 16 bases separated the two germline ends. CDR1 and CDR2 (germline): MNHEY, SMNVEV (reference sequence). The CDR3 runs 15 residues. The CDR3: CASSSGDRSVYEQYF. In DNA form, the CDR3 reads TGTGCCAGCAGTTCAGGTGACAGGTCAGTCTACGAGCAGTACTTC.

The chain employs TRBV2 and TRBJ1-2; D uncertain. Trimming cost V 3 bases and J 1 base, with 9 bases left between them. Germline assignment: CDR1 SNHLY and CDR2 FYNNEI. This CDR3 region has 14 residues. CDR3 loop: CASSESGCNYGYTF. The CDR3 region has the DNA TGTGCCAGCAGTGAGTCGGGGTGTAACTATGGCTACACCTTC.

This clonotype was observed a handful of times. This chain links TRBV28 with TRBJ2-3, with TRBD2 as a possible D gene (6 bases). Trimming cost V 6 bases and J 0 bases, with 13 bases left between them. Germline V gives CDR1 MDHEN, CDR2 SYDVKM. CDR3 length equals 15 residues. CDR3 DNA sequence: TGTGCCAGCAGCCAAATGCGGGACAGCACAGATACGCAGTATTTT. Its protein is CASSQMRDSTDTQYF.

The CDR3 here is CASSLTYGANVLTF. CDR3 in DNA: TGCGCCAGCAGCTTGACTTATGGGGCCAACGTCCTGACTTTC. This chain uses TRBV5-1 with TRBJ2-6; no reliable D call. This CDR3 region has 14 residues. CDR1 SGHRS and CDR2 YFSETQ come from the germline V gene. The V end lost 1 base, the J end lost 3 bases, and 5 bases lay between the germline ends.

In regard to this clonotype: This may be a read error: a much more frequent sequence differs by one nucleotide. The chain joins TRBV29-1 to TRBJ2-3; D may be TRBD1 (6 bases). The V end lost 7 bases, the J end lost 4 bases, and 15 bases lay between the germline ends. This CDR3 has 13 residues. The V gene's germline CDR1 is SQVTM and CDR2 ANQGSEA. CDR3 DNA: TGCAGCGGTGACGGCAGGGGTTCAGATACGCAGTATTTT. This encodes CSGDGRGSDTQYF.

The rearrangement links TRBV7-9 to TRBJ2-2; 8 bases are shared with TRBD1. Trimming cost V 5 bases and J 5 bases; bases outside gene matches: 10. The CDR3 covers 16 residues. Germline V gene lookup returns CDR1 SEHNR and CDR2 FQNEAQ (reference sequence). The CDR3 nucleotides read TGTGCCAGCAGCATAGACGCAGGGGGCGCGACCGGGGAGCTGTTTTTT. Its protein is CASSIDAGGATGELFF.

This chain links TRBV29-1 with TRBJ2-7; D is ambiguous. The CDR3 is made up of 11 amino acids. With 4 bases removed from V and 4 bases from J, the gap between germline ends came to 8 bases. CDR1 is SQVTM, CDR2 ANQGSEA, per germline. The CDR3 DNA reads as TGCAGCGTTGCGATCGGATACGAGCAGTACTTC. Its protein product is CSVAIGYEQYF.

This clonotype was seen a handful of times. This chain connects TRBV7-9 to TRBJ2-7; TRBD2 agrees at 9 bases. This CDR3 region has 15 residues. J gave up 4 bases and V 1 base, and 5 bases lay outside the gene matches. The V gene's germline CDR1 is SEHNR and CDR2 FQNEAQ (reference sequence). The CDR3: CASSLEAGGVYEQYF. CDR3 coding DNA: TGTGCCAGCAGCTTAGAAGCGGGGGGAGTGTACGAGCAGTACTTC.

The table lists this clonotype with a count of one. This chain uses TRBV20-1 with TRBJ2-2; 8 positions match TRBD2. The germline gives CDR1 DFQATT, CDR2 SNEGSKA (reference sequence). This CDR3 region has 13 residues. The ends lost 3 bases at V and 8 bases at J; junction bases unmatched: 5. DNA of the CDR3: TGCAGTGCTAGTGGGACTAGGTGGGGGGAGCTGTTTTTT. It specifies CSASGTRWGELFF.

The rearrangement links TRBV6-2 or TRBV6-3 to TRBJ1-2; D ambiguous. V lost 2 bases and J 6 bases, leaving 19 bases between the germline ends. The CDR3 extends over 16 amino acids. Germline assignment: CDR1 MNHEY and CDR2 SVGEGT. CDR3 in amino acids: CASSYTNSAVVHGYTF. The CDR3 nucleotides are TGTGCCAGCAGTTACACAAATTCTGCAGTAGTTCATGGCTACACCTTC.

The chain couples TRBV10-3 to TRBJ1-1; TRBD1 matches at 9 bases. Germline V CDR1 and CDR2: ENHRY, SYGVKD. The CDR3 is made up of 15 amino acids. After removal of 2 bases from V and 1 base from J, the junction contained 2 bases not matched to a gene. The CDR3 here is CAISEGTGRNTEAFF. CDR3 coding DNA: TGTGCCATCAGTGAGGGGACAGGGCGGAACACTGAAGCTTTCTTT.

This clonotype was seen only once. The V and J genes are TRBV12-3 or TRBV12-4 and TRBJ2-1; 11 positions match TRBD2. Gene TRBJ2-7 matches the end of the DNA better, so the J call may be wrong. The CDR3 has 18 residues. This chain's CDR3 is CASSTGTLAGGSYNEQYF. CDR3 in DNA: TGTGCCAGCAGTACCGGAACTCTAGCGGGGGGCTCCTACAATGAGCAGTACTTC.

V is TRBV13 and J is TRBJ2-4; D is undetermined. Per the germline V gene, CDR1 is PRHDT and CDR2 is FYEKMQ (reference sequence). V lost 2 bases and J lost 1, with 15 bases in between. CDR3 length: 17 residues. CDR3 DNA sequence: TGTGCCAGCAGCTTAAGGGTGGGGAAGGAGGCCAAAAACATTCAGTACTTC. As protein: CASSLRVGKEAKNIQYF.

This clonotype was detected only a few times. The CDR3 DNA reads as TGCAGTGCTAGACCTAGCGGGGGGTCCCTTTATCCAGATACGCAGTATTTT. Protein product: CSARPSGGSLYPDTQYF. The chain is built from TRBV20-1 and TRBJ2-3; 11 bases match TRBD2. Germline V lookup: CDR1 DFQATT, CDR2 SNEGSKA (reference sequence). Trimming cost V 2 bases and J 4 bases; bases outside gene matches: 11. The CDR3 covers 17 residues.

The J gene is TRBJ1-5, the V gene TRBV12-3 or TRBV12-4; 7 positions match TRBD1. The CDR3 length is 14 residues. V shed 6 bases, J shed 5 bases, and the junction held 7 bases outside the gene matches. DNA of the CDR3: TGTGCCAGCAGCTTGGGACAGACGGATCAGCCCCAGCATTTT. Encoded protein: CASSLGQTDQPQHF.

Comment on this clonotype: A much more abundant neighbour one base away suggests this may be a read error. The chain employs TRBV4-2 and TRBJ2-5; possible D gene TRBD2, 5 bases. Germline V CDR1 and CDR2: LGHNA, YNFKEQ. The CDR3 has 14 residues. V was trimmed by 0 bases and J by 11 bases, leaving 16 bases between them. In nucleotides, the CDR3 is TGTGCCAGCAGCCAAGAAAAGGCTAGCTCCTATCAGTACTTC. Translating it yields CASSQEKASSYQYF.

The V call is TRBV4-1, the J call TRBJ2-5, with TRBD2 matching over 9 bases. This CDR3 region has 16 residues. CDR1 is MGHRA, CDR2 YSYEKL, per germline. The V gene end was trimmed by 2 bases and the J gene end by 11 bases; junction bases not matched to a gene: 15. The CDR3 bases are TGCGCCAGCAGCCAACCTTCCGGGACTAGCTACAATGAGCAGTACTTC. It codes for CASSQPSGTSYNEQYF.

This clonotype was seen a few times. This rearrangement joins TRBV10-3 to TRBJ2-5; D gene ambiguous. The CDR3 spans 11 residues. CDR1 ENHRY and CDR2 SYGVKD come from the germline V gene. The V end was cut by 4 bases, the J end by 6 bases, with 6 bases between. CDR3 DNA sequence: TGTGCCATCAGTGCGGAGAAGACCCAGTACTTC. Its translation: CAISAEKTQYF.